These T cell receptor beta chains were read from a single sample in a study of blood T cell repertoires in COVID-19. Method: immunoSEQ multiplex PCR; TCRdb's copy keeps in-frame clones and lacks some. There are around 300,000 clones in the sample; approximately 90% occur only once, and around 5.8% lies in the top ten. Sequencing used PBMCs or T cells enriched from blood (not recorded which). These TCRs come from a woman aged 40 to 50 who had recovered from COVID-19. Both conserved end residues are part of each CDR3. D genes are given only for firm matches. Where a row states a size, it is once, few, many or the class of an expanded clone; other rows omit it.

clone size: many
J gene: TRBJ2-7
D gene: TRBD1
V gene: TRBV3-1/TRBV3-2
CDR3 DNA: TGTGCCAGCAGCCAAGAGACAGGGAAGGAGTACGAGCAGTACTTC
CDR3 protein: CASSQETGKEYEQYF

clone size: -
J gene: TRBJ2-7
D gene: TRBD1
V gene: TRBV28
CDR3 DNA: TGTGCCAGCTTAAACCGGGGACAGGGGGCGAGAGAGCAGTACTTC
CDR3 protein: CASLNRGQGAREQYF

clone size: -
J gene: TRBJ1-3
D gene: -
V gene: TRBV27
CDR3 DNA: TGTGCCAGCAGTCTGGTAGCGGGGTCGAGCTCTGGAAACACCATATATTTT
CDR3 protein: CASSLVAGSSSGNTIYF

clone size: -
J gene: TRBJ2-3
D gene: -
V gene: TRBV5-1
CDR3 DNA: TGCGCCAGCAGCGTAGGGAAAAGCGGACAGAGCACAGATACGCAGTATTTT
CDR3 protein: CASSVGKSGQSTDTQYF

clone size: -
J gene: TRBJ2-3
D gene: TRBD2
V gene: TRBV5-4
CDR3 DNA: TGTGCCAGCAGCTTCAGGCGGGAGCACATTACGCAGTATTTT
CDR3 protein: CASSFRREHITQYF

clone size: -
J gene: TRBJ2-7
D gene: -
V gene: TRBV18
CDR3 DNA: TGTGCCAGCTCACCACAAACTACTGGGGAGCAGTACTTC
CDR3 protein: CASSPQTTGEQYF

clone size: -
J gene: TRBJ2-3
D gene: -
V gene: TRBV25-1
CDR3 DNA: TGTGCCAGCAGTGAATATCTGGGGCCCACAGATACGCAGTATTTT
CDR3 protein: CASSEYLGPTDTQYF

clone size: -
J gene: TRBJ1-4
D gene: -
V gene: TRBV19
CDR3 DNA: TGTGCCAGTAGTATAGTCGGCCTGAGGCGTGAAAAACTGTTTTTT
CDR3 protein: CASSIVGLRREKLFF

clone size: -
J gene: TRBJ2-1
D gene: TRBD2
V gene: TRBV7-7
CDR3 DNA: TGTGCTAGCAGCTTAGCCCTAGCGGGTGGCAATGAGCAGTTCTTC
CDR3 protein: CASSLALAGGNEQFF

clone size: -
J gene: TRBJ2-3
D gene: TRBD2
V gene: TRBV7-8
CDR3 DNA: TGTGCCAGCAGCGTGGGACTAGTGGTCGTAGATACGCAGTATTTT
CDR3 protein: CASSVGLVVVDTQYF

clone size: -
J gene: TRBJ2-2
D gene: TRBD1
V gene: TRBV19
CDR3 DNA: TGTGCCAGTAGGGGGACAGGCGTGAACACCGGGGAGCTGTTTTTT
CDR3 protein: CASRGTGVNTGELFF

clone size: -
J gene: TRBJ1-2
D gene: -
V gene: TRBV27
CDR3 DNA: TGTGCCAGCAGTTCAATCATGGGCAGGTTCGGCTATGGCTACACCTTC
CDR3 protein: CASSSIMGRFGYGYTF

clone size: -
J gene: TRBJ2-7
D gene: TRBD2
V gene: TRBV11-2
CDR3 DNA: TGTGCCAGCAGACCAATACCTAGCGGGAGTAGGGAGCAGTACTTC
CDR3 protein: CASRPIPSGSREQYF

clone size: -
J gene: TRBJ2-2
D gene: -
V gene: TRBV24-1
CDR3 DNA: TGTGCCACCAGACGGACAGACACCGGGGAGCTGTTTTTT
CDR3 protein: CATRRTDTGELFF

clone size: -
J gene: TRBJ2-7
D gene: TRBD1
V gene: TRBV28
CDR3 DNA: TGTGCCAGCAGCTCCCCAACCGGGACAGGGGTATACGAGCAGTACTTC
CDR3 protein: CASSSPTGTGVYEQYF

clone size: few
J gene: TRBJ2-7
D gene: -
V gene: TRBV4-3
CDR3 DNA: TGCGCCAGCAGCCAAGCGAGAAGCAGGTCTCCCCACGAGCAGTACTTC
CDR3 protein: CASSQARSRSPHEQYF

clone size: -
J gene: TRBJ2-5
D gene: -
V gene: TRBV12-3/TRBV12-4
CDR3 DNA: TGTGCCAGCAGTTTAAATCGAGAGACCCAGTACTTC
CDR3 protein: CASSLNRETQYF

clone size: -
J gene: TRBJ2-1
D gene: TRBD1
V gene: TRBV7-6
CDR3 DNA: TGTGCCAGCAGCCCCCGGATCGGATTCCGACAGGGGGGTGCCTTTAATGAGCAGTTCTTC
CDR3 protein: CASSPRIGFRQGGAFNEQFF

clone size: -
J gene: TRBJ2-5
D gene: -
V gene: TRBV28
CDR3 DNA: TGTGCCAGCAGTCGGCGGGAGACCCAGTACTTC
CDR3 protein: CASSRRETQYF

clone size: -
J gene: TRBJ1-1
D gene: TRBD1
V gene: TRBV7-9
CDR3 DNA: TGTGCCAGCAGCTCGCTAACACAGGGGGAGAACACTGAAGCTTTCTTT
CDR3 protein: CASSSLTQGENTEAFF

clone size: -
J gene: TRBJ2-5
D gene: -
V gene: TRBV20-1
CDR3 DNA: TGCAGTGCTTATTCGGGGGAGACCCAGTACTTC
CDR3 protein: CSAYSGETQYF

clone size: -
J gene: TRBJ2-5
D gene: TRBD1
V gene: TRBV18
CDR3 DNA: TGTGCCAGCTCACCAGGCAGGGGGCAAGAGACCCAGTACTTC
CDR3 protein: CASSPGRGQETQYF

clone size: -
J gene: TRBJ1-2
D gene: TRBD1
V gene: TRBV28
CDR3 DNA: TGTGCCAGCAGCACCGGGACAGGGTTACTAGGTGGCTACACCTTC
CDR3 protein: CASSTGTGLLGGYTF

clone size: -
J gene: TRBJ2-2
D gene: TRBD1
V gene: TRBV11-2
CDR3 DNA: TGTGCCAGCAGCCTCGGGACAGGGCCGAACACCGGGGAGCTGTTTTTT
CDR3 protein: CASSLGTGPNTGELFF

clone size: -
J gene: TRBJ1-2
D gene: -
V gene: TRBV27
CDR3 DNA: TGTGCCAGCACCCCTCGGCAGGGGACGGCCGGCTACACCTTC
CDR3 protein: CASTPRQGTAGYTF

clone size: -
J gene: TRBJ2-7
D gene: TRBD2
V gene: TRBV15
CDR3 DNA: TGTGCCACCAGCGGGGGGGCTAGCGGGACCGACGAGCAGTACTTC
CDR3 protein: CATSGGASGTDEQYF

clone size: -
J gene: TRBJ2-3
D gene: -
V gene: TRBV5-1
CDR3 DNA: TGCGCCAGCAGCCCCCTGGGGGCGCCGACAGATACGCAGTATTTT
CDR3 protein: CASSPLGAPTDTQYF